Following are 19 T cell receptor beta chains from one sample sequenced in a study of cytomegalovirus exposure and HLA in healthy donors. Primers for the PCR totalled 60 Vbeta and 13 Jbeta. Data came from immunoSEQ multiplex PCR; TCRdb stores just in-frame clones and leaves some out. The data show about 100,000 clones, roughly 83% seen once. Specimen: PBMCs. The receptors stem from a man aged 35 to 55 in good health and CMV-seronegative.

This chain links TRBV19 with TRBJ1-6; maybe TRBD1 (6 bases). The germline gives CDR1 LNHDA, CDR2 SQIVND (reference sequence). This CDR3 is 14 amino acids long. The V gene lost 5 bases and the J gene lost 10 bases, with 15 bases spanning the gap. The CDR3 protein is CASSARQDGSPLHF. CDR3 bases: TGTGCCAGTAGTGCCCGACAGGATGGGTCACCCCTCCACTTT.

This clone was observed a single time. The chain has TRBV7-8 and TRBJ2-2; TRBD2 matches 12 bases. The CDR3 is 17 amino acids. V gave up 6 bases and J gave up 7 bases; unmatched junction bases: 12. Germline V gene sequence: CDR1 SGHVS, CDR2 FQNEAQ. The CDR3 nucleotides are TGTGCCAGCAGATCCACCGGTCTAGCGGGGGGGGTCGGGGAGCTGTTTTTT. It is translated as CASRSTGLAGGVGELFF.

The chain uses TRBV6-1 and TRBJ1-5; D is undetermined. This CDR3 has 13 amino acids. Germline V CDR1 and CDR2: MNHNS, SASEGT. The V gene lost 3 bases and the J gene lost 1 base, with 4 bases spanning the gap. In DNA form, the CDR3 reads TGTGCCAGCAGTGACAGAAGCAATCAGCCCCAGCATTTT. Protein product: CASSDRSNQPQHF.

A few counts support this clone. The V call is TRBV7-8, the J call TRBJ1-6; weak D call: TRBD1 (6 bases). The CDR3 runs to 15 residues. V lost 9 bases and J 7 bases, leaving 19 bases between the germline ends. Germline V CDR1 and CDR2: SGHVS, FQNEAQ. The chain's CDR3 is CASGGAGTPNSPLHF. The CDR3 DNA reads TGTGCCAGTGGGGGAGCCGGGACACCCAATTCACCCCTCCACTTT.

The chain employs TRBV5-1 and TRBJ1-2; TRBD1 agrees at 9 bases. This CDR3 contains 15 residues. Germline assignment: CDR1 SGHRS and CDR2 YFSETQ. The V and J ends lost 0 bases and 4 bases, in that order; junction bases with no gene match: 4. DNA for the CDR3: TGCGCCAGCAGCTTGGCCTTGGGACAGGGCTATGGCTACACCTTC. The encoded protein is CASSLALGQGYGYTF.

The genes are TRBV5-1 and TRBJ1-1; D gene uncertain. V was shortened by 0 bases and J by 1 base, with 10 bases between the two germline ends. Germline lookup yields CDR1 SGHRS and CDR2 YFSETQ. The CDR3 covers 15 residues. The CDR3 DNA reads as TGCGCCAGCAGCTTGGACCTATACGGGAACACTGAAGCTTTCTTT. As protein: CASSLDLYGNTEAFF.

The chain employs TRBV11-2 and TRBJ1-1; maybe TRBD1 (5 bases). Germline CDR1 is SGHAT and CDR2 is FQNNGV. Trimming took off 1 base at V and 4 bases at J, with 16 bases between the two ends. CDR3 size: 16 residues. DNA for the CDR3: TGTGCCAGCAGCTTAGCCGGCGGGGGAGGACGCACTGAAGCTTTCTTT. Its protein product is CASSLAGGGGRTEAFF.

The CDR3 nucleotides are TGCGCCAGCAGCTGGAGTGGCGGGACAGGGGTGGAAGGCTATGGCTACACCTTC. Its protein is CASSWSGGTGVEGYGYTF. The chain is built from TRBV5-1 and TRBJ1-2; 10 bases map to TRBD1. The CDR3 spans 18 residues. CDR1 and CDR2 from the germline V gene are SGHRS and YFSETQ. With 3 bases clipped from V and 4 bases from J, the junction kept 15 bases outside the gene matches.

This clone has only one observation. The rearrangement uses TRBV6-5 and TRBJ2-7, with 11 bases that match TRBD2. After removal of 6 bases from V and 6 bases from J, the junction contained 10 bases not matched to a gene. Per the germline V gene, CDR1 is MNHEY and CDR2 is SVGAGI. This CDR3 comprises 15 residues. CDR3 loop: CASSPVGLAGSEQYF. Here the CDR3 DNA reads TGTGCCAGCAGCCCGGTCGGACTAGCGGGTAGCGAGCAGTACTTC.

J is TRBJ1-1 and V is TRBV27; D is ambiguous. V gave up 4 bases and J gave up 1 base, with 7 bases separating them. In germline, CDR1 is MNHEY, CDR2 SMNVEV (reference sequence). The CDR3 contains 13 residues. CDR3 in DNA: TGTGCCAGCAGTTCTAATTCGAACACTGAAGCTTTCTTT. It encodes CASSSNSNTEAFF.

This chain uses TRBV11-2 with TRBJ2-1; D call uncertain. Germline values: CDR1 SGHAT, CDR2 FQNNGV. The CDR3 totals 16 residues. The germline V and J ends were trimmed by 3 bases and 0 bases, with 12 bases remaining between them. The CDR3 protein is CASSFLGANSYNEQFF. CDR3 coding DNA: TGTGCCAGCAGCTTCCTGGGCGCGAACTCCTACAATGAGCAGTTCTTC.

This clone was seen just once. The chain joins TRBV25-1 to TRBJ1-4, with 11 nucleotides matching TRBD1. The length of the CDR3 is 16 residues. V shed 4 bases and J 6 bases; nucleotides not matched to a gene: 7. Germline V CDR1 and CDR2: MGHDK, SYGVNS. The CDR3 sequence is CASSAGRDRGYEKLFF. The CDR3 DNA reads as TGTGCCAGCAGTGCTGGCCGGGACAGGGGGTATGAAAAACTGTTTTTT.

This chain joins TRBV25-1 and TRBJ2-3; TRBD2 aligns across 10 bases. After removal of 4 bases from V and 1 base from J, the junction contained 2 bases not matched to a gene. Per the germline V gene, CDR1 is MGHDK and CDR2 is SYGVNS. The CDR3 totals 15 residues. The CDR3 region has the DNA TGTGCCAGCAGTGTCCTAGCGGGGGGCACAGATACGCAGTATTTT. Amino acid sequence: CASSVLAGGTDTQYF. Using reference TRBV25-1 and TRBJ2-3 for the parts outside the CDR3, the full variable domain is EADIYQTPRYLVIGTGKKITLECSQTMGHDKMYWYQQDPGMELHLIHYSYGVNSTEKGDLSSESTVSRIRTEHFPLTLESARPSHTSQYLCASSVLAGGTDTQYFGPGTRLTVL.

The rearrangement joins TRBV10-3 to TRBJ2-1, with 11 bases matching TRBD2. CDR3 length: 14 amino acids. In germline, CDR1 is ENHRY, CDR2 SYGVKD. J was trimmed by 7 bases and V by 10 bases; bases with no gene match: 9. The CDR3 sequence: CATTLAGGGNEQFF. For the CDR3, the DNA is TGTGCCACCACCCTAGCGGGGGGTGGGAATGAGCAGTTCTTC.

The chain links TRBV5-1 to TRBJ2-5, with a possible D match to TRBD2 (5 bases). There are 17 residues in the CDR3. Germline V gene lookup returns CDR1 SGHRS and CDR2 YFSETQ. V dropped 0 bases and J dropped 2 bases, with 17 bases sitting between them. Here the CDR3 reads CASSLGFSPSGQETQYF. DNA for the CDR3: TGCGCCAGCAGCTTGGGGTTCTCGCCTTCGGGGCAAGAGACCCAGTACTTC.

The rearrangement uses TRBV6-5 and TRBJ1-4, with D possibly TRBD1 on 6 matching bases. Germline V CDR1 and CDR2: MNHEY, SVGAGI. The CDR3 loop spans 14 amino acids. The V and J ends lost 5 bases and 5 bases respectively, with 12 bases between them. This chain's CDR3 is CASSPGRGNEKLFF. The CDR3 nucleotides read TGTGCCAGCAGTCCGGGCAGGGGCAATGAAAAACTGTTTTTT.

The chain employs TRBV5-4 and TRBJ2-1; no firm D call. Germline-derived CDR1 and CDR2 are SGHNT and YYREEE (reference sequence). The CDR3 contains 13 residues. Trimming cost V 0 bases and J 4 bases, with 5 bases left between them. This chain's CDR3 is CASSLVGYNEQFF. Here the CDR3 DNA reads TGTGCCAGCAGCTTGGTCGGGTACAATGAGCAGTTCTTC.

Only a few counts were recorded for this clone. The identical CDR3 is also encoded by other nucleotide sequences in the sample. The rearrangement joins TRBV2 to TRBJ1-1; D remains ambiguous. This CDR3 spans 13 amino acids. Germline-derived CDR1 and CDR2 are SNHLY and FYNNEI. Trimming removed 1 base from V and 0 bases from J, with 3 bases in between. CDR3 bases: TGTGCCAGCAGTGAAGGGCTGAACACTGAAGCTTTCTTT. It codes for CASSEGLNTEAFF.

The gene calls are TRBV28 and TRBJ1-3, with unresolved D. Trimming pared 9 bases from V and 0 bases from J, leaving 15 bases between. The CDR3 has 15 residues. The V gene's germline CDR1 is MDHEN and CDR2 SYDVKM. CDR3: CASCSAESSGNTIYF. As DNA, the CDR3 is TGTGCCAGTTGCTCGGCGGAGAGCTCTGGAAACACCATATATTTT.